This T cell receptor (beta chain) emerged from a study of cytomegalovirus exposure and HLA in healthy donors. With V trimmed by 0 bases and J by 8 bases, 7 bases remained unmatched. The CDR3 is made up of 16 amino acids. The germline gives CDR1 MNHEY, CDR2 SVGAGI. It was with 60 Vbeta and 13 Jbeta primers that the PCR ran. Sequenced by immunoSEQ multiplex PCR; TCRdb stores in-frame clones only, minus some. The repertoire holds roughly 150,000 clones, around 86% seen once, with over 0.95% in the top ten. The gene calls are TRBV6-5 and TRBJ2-1; 10 bases fit TRBD2. The sample consisted of PBMCs. This clonotype originated in a female donor in good health and CMV-seronegative. The CDR3 DNA reads TGTGCCAGCAGTTACTCGAGGGGACTAGCGACCGATGAGCAGTTCTTC. Protein sequence: CASSYSRGLATDEQFF.